This T cell receptor beta chain was identified in a study of blood T cells in healthy people across ages. A second PCR of roughly 7 to 11 cycles used a sample-barcoded 5' primer and a J-beta primer mix. MiXCR, run by TCRdb on the 5' RACE reads, gives a single entry per CDR3 protein. The sample lists about 620,000 distinct CDR3 sequences; approximately 52% were seen once. Trimming removed 11 bases at V and 4 bases at J, with 16 bases between. In germline, CDR1 is ENHRY, CDR2 SYGVKD. This CDR3 contains 13 residues. The sample was blood. This chain connects TRBV10-3 to TRBJ2-3; maybe TRBD2 (6 bases). The receptor's source is a woman aged 80 or over in good health. CDR3 nucleotides: TGTGCCTCACATCCGGGAGAGTCAGATACGCAGTATTTT. Its translation is CASHPGESDTQYF.